A single sample is the source of the 29 T cell receptor beta chains below, sequenced in a study of shared clonotypes between healthy human individuals. The assay was immunoSEQ multiplex PCR, and TCRdb's table has in-frame clones only and misses some. Altogether approximately 180,000 clones are present, over 85% being singletons, with the ten largest covering about 0.07%. What was sequenced was naive CD4+ T cells sorted from blood. Documented subset: CD45RA+ positively selected. The source is a woman aged 25 to 39 in good health.

The rearrangement joins TRBV5-6 to TRBJ1-1, with 10 bases that match TRBD1. J gave up 11 bases and V 6 bases, and 7 bases lay outside the gene matches. Germline values: CDR1 SGHDT, CDR2 YYEEEE. The CDR3 runs to 12 residues. CDR3 loop: CASTETGGLAFF. Written as DNA, the CDR3 is TGTGCCAGCACCGAGACAGGGGGCTTGGCTTTCTTT.

The genes are TRBV18 and TRBJ2-7; D may correspond to TRBD1 or TRBD2 (5 bases each). Germline assignment: CDR1 KGHSH and CDR2 LQKENI. This CDR3 has 14 amino acids. V gave up 0 bases and J gave up 7 bases, with 13 bases separating them. The CDR3 nucleotides read TGTGCCAGCTCACCACCGGGACGGGGTGGGGAGCAGTACTTC. Its protein product is CASSPPGRGGEQYF.

This chain uses TRBV18 with TRBJ2-7; TRBD1 is a possible D gene (5 bases). Deletions cut 3 bases from V and 0 bases from J, with 12 bases between. This CDR3 is 15 amino acids long. Per the germline V gene, CDR1 is KGHSH and CDR2 is LQKENI. The CDR3 coding sequence is TGTGCCAGCTCACCGCCAGGGTGGAGCTCCTACGAGCAGTACTTC. It specifies CASSPPGWSSYEQYF.

The rearrangement joins TRBV10-3 to TRBJ1-2, with D possibly being TRBD1 (6 bases). The CDR3 has 14 amino acids. V lost 3 bases and J 0 bases, leaving 8 bases between the germline ends. Germline values: CDR1 ENHRY, CDR2 SYGVKD. The CDR3 is CAISDGTTNYGYTF. The CDR3 DNA reads as TGTGCCATCAGTGATGGGACAACTAACTATGGCTACACCTTC.

The CDR3 bases are TGTGCCAGCAGCAGCAAGGGACGTACTGATGGCTACACCTTC. Its translation is CASSSKGRTDGYTF. The chain joins TRBV5-4 to TRBJ1-2, with TRBD1 as a possible D gene (5 bases). V was cut by 4 bases and J by 6 bases, with 16 bases left in between. The CDR3 spans 14 residues. Per germline, CDR1 SGHNT and CDR2 YYREEE (reference sequence).

The CDR3 sequence: CSVRTGTSGSYEQYF. Here the CDR3 DNA reads TGCAGCGTCCGTACCGGGACTAGCGGGAGCTACGAGCAGTACTTC. This chain connects TRBV29-1 to TRBJ2-7; 14 bases map to TRBD2. V lost 6 bases, J lost 3 bases, and 7 bases stayed unmatched. The CDR3 sequence is 15 residues long. The germline V gene encodes CDR1 SQVTM and CDR2 ANQGSEA.

The CDR3: CATRTPNTGELFF. CDR3 nucleotide sequence: TGTGCCACCCGGACTCCAAACACCGGGGAGCTGTTTTTT. The J gene is TRBJ2-2, the V gene TRBV6-4; TRBD2 might be the D (5 bases). The CDR3 extends over 13 amino acids. Looked up from germline, CDR1 is MRHNA and CDR2 is SNTAGT. V was shortened by 10 bases and J by 2 bases, with 11 bases between the two germline ends.

This clone occurred once. This rearrangement joins TRBV9 to TRBJ2-2, with no clear D. Deletions cut 3 bases from V and 7 bases from J, with 10 bases between. The CDR3 has 13 residues. Germline CDR1 is SGDLS and CDR2 is YYNGEE. The CDR3 sequence is CASSAEVGGELFF. In nucleotides, the CDR3 is TGTGCCAGCAGCGCTGAAGTCGGCGGGGAGCTGTTTTTT.

The chain uses TRBV27 and TRBJ1-1; D gene ambiguous. With 8 bases removed from V and 3 bases from J, the gap between germline ends came to 10 bases. CDR1 is MNHEY, CDR2 SMNVEV, per germline (reference sequence). The CDR3 runs to 12 residues. The CDR3: CASGLWDTEAFF. The CDR3 nucleotides are TGTGCCAGCGGCCTTTGGGACACTGAAGCTTTCTTT.

The V and J genes are TRBV11-2 and TRBJ2-7; D is perhaps TRBD1 (5 bases). CDR3 size: 13 residues. V lost 3 bases and J 6 bases, leaving 12 bases between the germline ends. Germline V gene lookup returns CDR1 SGHAT and CDR2 FQNNGV. The DNA for the CDR3 is TGTGCCAGCAGCTTCAGGGAAAATGGCGAGCAGTACTTC. Translation gives CASSFRENGEQYF.

The CDR3 DNA follows: TGTGCCAGCAGTGGTGTCAGCTTCTACGAGCAGTACTTC. This codes for CASSGVSFYEQYF. The V and J genes are TRBV2 and TRBJ2-7; D unclear. This CDR3 is 13 amino acids long. Germline V lookup: CDR1 SNHLY, CDR2 FYNNEI. The V end was cut by 4 bases, the J end by 3 bases, with 10 bases between. The variable domain in full, completed from reference TRBV2 and TRBJ2-7, reads EPEVTQTPSHQVTQMGQEVILRCVPISNHLYFYWYRQILGQKVEFLVSFYNNEISEKSEIFDDQFSVERPDGSNFTLKIRSTKLEDSAMYFCASSGVSFYEQYFGPGTRLTVT.

The chain has TRBV5-5 and TRBJ1-2; D is possibly TRBD1 (5 bases). Trimming stripped 4 bases from V and 2 bases from J, with 12 bases between. CDR1 SGHKS and CDR2 YYEKEE come from the germline V gene (reference sequence). This CDR3 contains 14 residues. CDR3 sequence reads: CASSHGTLNYGYTF. Here the CDR3 DNA reads TGTGCCAGCAGCCATGGGACTTTGAACTATGGCTACACCTTC.

The chain has TRBV28 and TRBJ2-2; 10 positions match TRBD1. Trimming at V came to 2 bases and at J to 5 bases, leaving 2 bases not matched to a gene. CDR3 length: 15 residues. Germline V gene sequence: CDR1 MDHEN, CDR2 SYDVKM. This CDR3 reads CASSLRQGATGELFF. The CDR3 DNA is TGTGCCAGCAGTTTAAGACAGGGGGCGACCGGGGAGCTGTTTTTT.

The rearrangement joins TRBV11-2 to TRBJ1-1, with TRBD1 as a possible D gene (6 bases). This CDR3 contains 16 residues. The ends were cut back, 4 bases at V and 2 bases at J, with 17 bases in the middle. Germline CDR1 and CDR2: SGHAT and FQNNGV. The CDR3 protein is CASSSLPQGTNTEAFF. Here the CDR3 DNA reads TGTGCCAGCAGCTCACTCCCCCAGGGGACAAACACTGAAGCTTTCTTT.

CDR3 sequence: CASRGTGSRYGYTF. The CDR3 nucleotides are TGTGCCAGCAGAGGGACAGGGAGCAGGTATGGCTACACCTTC. The genes are TRBV6-1 and TRBJ1-2, with 9 bases lining up with TRBD1. V lost 6 bases, J lost 5 bases, and 7 bases stayed unmatched. There are 14 residues in the CDR3. CDR1 is MNHNS, CDR2 SASEGT, per germline.

The chain carries TRBV4-2 and TRBJ2-1; 7 bases match TRBD2. Germline trimming cut 6 bases from V and 4 bases from J; bases unmatched to any gene: 12. The V gene's germline CDR1 is LGHNA and CDR2 YNFKEQ. The CDR3 is 16 amino acids. In DNA, the CDR3 is TGTGCCAGCAGTCTCGACCTCGGGACTAAATACAATGAGCAGTTCTTC. Translating it yields CASSLDLGTKYNEQFF.

The chain recombines TRBV19 with TRBJ2-2, with 7 bases lining up with TRBD1. After removal of 7 bases from V and 6 bases from J, the junction contained 8 bases not matched to a gene. Germline V gives CDR1 LNHDA, CDR2 SQIVND (reference sequence). The CDR3 is 14 amino acids. The DNA of the CDR3 is TGTGCCAGTACTACGATGGACAGGCCCGGGGAGCTGTTTTTT. This translates into CASTTMDRPGELFF.

The V gene is TRBV11-2, the J gene TRBJ2-7, with no clear D. Deletions cut 6 bases from V and 0 bases from J, with 9 bases between. The germline V gene has CDR1 SGHAT and CDR2 FQNNGV. The CDR3 runs to 13 residues. This CDR3 reads CASSLPSSYEQYF. The DNA for the CDR3 is TGTGCCAGCAGTCTCCCGAGCTCCTACGAGCAGTACTTC. Using reference TRBV11-2 and TRBJ2-7 for the parts outside the CDR3, the full variable domain is EAGVAQSPRYKIIEKRQSVAFWCNPISGHATLYWYQQILGQGPKLLIQFQNNGVVDDSQLPKDRFSAERLKGVDSTLKIQPAKLEDSAVYLCASSLPSSYEQYFGPGTRLTVT.

This chain uses TRBV4-1 with TRBJ1-1; D gene uncertain. From germline, CDR1 is MGHRA and CDR2 YSYEKL. The CDR3 consists of 14 residues. Trimming stripped 1 base from V and 1 base from J, with 7 bases between. The CDR3: CASSQGPQNTEAFF. Written as DNA, the CDR3 is TGCGCCAGCAGCCAAGGACCGCAGAACACTGAAGCTTTCTTT.

The J gene is TRBJ1-4, the V gene TRBV2; D is ambiguous. V lost 8 bases and J 7 bases, leaving 17 bases between the germline ends. The CDR3 totals 14 residues. Germline lookup yields CDR1 SNHLY and CDR2 FYNNEI. The CDR3 loop reads CASSRELVFEKLFF. In nucleotides, the CDR3 is TGTGCCAGCTCGAGAGAGCTGGTATTTGAAAAACTGTTTTTT.

The chain recombines TRBV5-6 with TRBJ2-7; 10 bases align to TRBD1. CDR3 length: 15 amino acids. With 5 bases clipped from V and 2 bases from J, the junction kept 7 bases outside the gene matches. Germline V gene lookup returns CDR1 SGHDT and CDR2 YYEEEE. CDR3 residues: CASSPSGTGAYEQYF. CDR3 in DNA: TGTGCCAGCAGTCCGTCCGGGACAGGGGCCTACGAGCAGTACTTC.

The chain is built from TRBV6-1 and TRBJ1-5; possibly TRBD1 for D (5 bases). Trimming cost V 6 bases and J 5 bases, with 8 bases left between them. In germline, CDR1 is MNHNS, CDR2 SASEGT. The CDR3 is made up of 12 amino acids. CDR3 sequence reads: CASSGRDQPQHF. The CDR3 DNA follows: TGTGCCAGCAGCGGCAGGGATCAGCCCCAGCATTTT.

The chain employs TRBV7-9 and TRBJ1-2; 7 positions match TRBD1. Germline V lookup: CDR1 SEHNR, CDR2 FQNEAQ (reference sequence). The CDR3 consists of 17 residues. Trimming took 1 base from V and 0 from J; bases not matched to a gene: 8. The CDR3 loop is CASSLGQQGRTNYGYTF. The CDR3 DNA sequence: TGTGCCAGCAGCTTAGGCCAACAGGGGCGGACTAACTATGGCTACACCTTC.

V is TRBV18 and J is TRBJ2-7; 10 positions match TRBD1. CDR3 length: 15 amino acids. V lost 6 bases and J lost 0; bases outside the gene matches: 5. Germline V gene data show CDR1 as KGHSH and CDR2 as LQKENI. CDR3 protein: CASSPDRGLSYEQYF. CDR3 coding DNA: TGTGCCAGCTCGCCAGACAGGGGGCTCTCCTACGAGCAGTACTTC. The entire variable domain, with the rest obtained from reference TRBV18 and TRBJ2-7, is as follows: NAGVMQNPRHLVRRRGQEARLRCSPMKGHSHVYWYRQLPEEGLKFMVYLQKENIIDESGMPKERFSAEFPKEGPSILRIQQVVRGDSAAYFCASSPDRGLSYEQYFGPGTRLTVT.

The rearrangement links TRBV23-1 to TRBJ1-5; D may be TRBD1 (5 bases). TRBV23-1 is labeled an ORF, and its function is uncertain. Trimming took 0 bases from V and 3 from J, leaving 12 bases between them. The CDR3 is made up of 16 amino acids. As DNA, the CDR3 is TGCGCCAGCAGTCAATCGCGGGGGGAGGACAATCAGCCCCAGCATTTT. This encodes CASSQSRGEDNQPQHF.

This clone was counted a few times. V and J are TRBV7-2 and TRBJ2-2; 9 bases line up with TRBD1. CDR3 length: 16 residues. Trimming at V came to 7 bases and at J to 3 bases, leaving 9 bases not matched to a gene. Germline loops: CDR1 SGHTA, CDR2 FQGNSA. The chain's CDR3 is CASISTGTGHTGELFF. In DNA, the CDR3 is TGTGCCAGCATCTCGACCGGGACAGGGCACACCGGGGAGCTGTTTTTT.

The CDR3 DNA is TGTGCCAGCAGCCAAGGGTCTCGGGGGGACTATGGCTACACCTTC. It is translated as CASSQGSRGDYGYTF. This chain connects TRBV7-9 to TRBJ1-2; tentatively, D is TRBD1 (5 bases). Trimming shortened V by 5 bases and J by 3 bases, and 16 bases separated the two germline ends. The CDR3 runs 15 residues. Germline CDR1 and CDR2: SEHNR and FQNEAQ (reference sequence).

J is TRBJ1-2 and V is TRBV28; the D is unclear. Trimming shortened V by 3 bases and J by 3 bases, and 14 bases separated the two germline ends. In germline, CDR1 is MDHEN, CDR2 SYDVKM. The CDR3 totals 15 residues. The CDR3 coding sequence is TGTGCCAGCAGTTTGCGGTCGCCCTCGGACTATGGCTACACCTTC. Residues: CASSLRSPSDYGYTF.

The chain joins TRBV2 to TRBJ2-7, with D perhaps given as TRBD1 or TRBD2 (6 bases each). V gave up 6 bases and J gave up 6 bases, with 15 bases separating them. CDR3 length: 13 amino acids. Germline loops: CDR1 SNHLY, CDR2 FYNNEI. CDR3 sequence: CASSGGSYSEQYF. DNA of the CDR3: TGTGCCAGCAGCGGGGGCAGTTACTCCGAGCAGTACTTC.